The 25 T cell receptor beta chains given below trace back to one sample, sequenced in a study of blood T cell repertoires in COVID-19. TCRdb's copy holds only in-frame clones and misses some; the assay was immunoSEQ multiplex PCR. The sample yields approximately 160,000 clones, about 80% seen once. The sample taken for sequencing was peripheral blood. The receptors derive from a man between 60 and 70 years old with acute or convalescent COVID-19.

This rearrangement joins TRBV3-1 (or the pseudogene TRBV3-2) to TRBJ2-1, with a weak D call TRBD1 (6 bases). This CDR3 contains 11 residues. V lost 4 bases, J lost 8 bases, and 6 bases lay in between. Germline CDR1 is LGHDT and CDR2 is YNNKEL (reference sequence). The DNA for the CDR3 is TGTGCCAGCAGCCCAGGGGATGAGCAGTTCTTC. Amino acids: CASSPGDEQFF.

The V call is TRBV6-5, the J call TRBJ1-1, with a weak D call TRBD1 (5 bases). CDR1 MNHEY and CDR2 SVGAGI come from the germline V gene. This CDR3 contains 15 residues. The germline V and J ends were trimmed by 7 bases and 1 base, with 16 bases remaining between them. In nucleotides, the CDR3 is TGTGCCAGCACCTTCTTAGGGGCACAGAACACTGAAGCTTTCTTT. It codes for CASTFLGAQNTEAFF.

This chain joins TRBV11-3 and TRBJ2-1; TRBD1 might be the D (5 bases). Trimming cost V 6 bases and J 11 bases, with 14 bases left between them. Per germline, CDR1 SGHNT and CDR2 YENEEA. The length of the CDR3 is 12 residues. The CDR3 is CASSLQGSQQFF. CDR3 sequence (DNA): TGTGCCAGCAGTCTCCAGGGTTCGCAGCAGTTCTTC.

The chain joins TRBV27 to TRBJ1-1; weak D call: TRBD1 (6 bases). The CDR3 runs 15 residues. The germline V gene encodes CDR1 MNHEY and CDR2 SMNVEV (reference sequence). V was cut by 7 bases and J by 6 bases, with 21 bases left in between. The CDR3: CASTLRGGPGAEAFF. For the CDR3, the DNA is TGTGCCAGCACCCTCCGCGGGGGGCCGGGGGCTGAAGCTTTCTTT.

The chain uses TRBV5-4 and TRBJ2-1, with 7 bases fitting TRBD1. The CDR3 contains 14 residues. Trimming cost V 3 bases and J 7 bases; bases outside gene matches: 7. Germline CDR1 SGHNT, CDR2 YYREEE (reference sequence). The CDR3 DNA is TGTGCCAGCAGCTGGAGGACAGGTTCAAATGAGCAGTTCTTC. Protein product: CASSWRTGSNEQFF.

The rearrangement links TRBV30 to TRBJ1-1, with 7 positions matching TRBD1. V shed 1 base and J 1 base; nucleotides not matched to a gene: 0. CDR3 length: 13 residues. Germline CDR1 is GTSNPN and CDR2 is SVGIG (reference sequence). The CDR3 DNA reads TGTGCCTGGAGTGACAGGGGGAACACTGAAGCTTTCTTT. Protein product: CAWSDRGNTEAFF.

The rearrangement links TRBV5-1 to TRBJ2-2; tentatively, D is TRBD1 (6 bases). V lost 0 bases to trimming and J lost 7 bases, with 13 bases between them. Germline V gene sequence: CDR1 SGHRS, CDR2 YFSETQ. The CDR3 totals 15 residues. The CDR3 is CASSLDGVRGGELFF. The CDR3 bases are TGCGCCAGCAGCTTGGACGGGGTCAGGGGCGGGGAGCTGTTTTTT.

The chain carries TRBV6-5 and TRBJ1-2; 8 bases map to TRBD1. CDR3 size: 15 residues. Trimming removed 0 bases from V and 6 bases from J; junction bases left unmatched: 6. Germline V lookup: CDR1 MNHEY, CDR2 SVGAGI. The CDR3 is CASSYSDRVTDGYTF. The DNA of the CDR3 is TGTGCCAGCAGTTACTCGGACAGGGTAACCGATGGCTACACCTTC.

V gene TRBV5-8 combines with J gene TRBJ2-5; a possible D gene is TRBD2 (6 bases). Germline V gene lookup returns CDR1 SGHTS and CDR2 YDEGEE. The CDR3 loop spans 15 amino acids. V shed 4 bases and J shed 5 bases, with 18 bases lying between them. The CDR3 loop is CASSKGRREGETQYF. CDR3 DNA: TGTGCCAGCAGCAAGGGGCGGCGGGAAGGTGAGACCCAGTACTTC. The whole variable domain, remainder taken from reference TRBV5-8 and TRBJ2-5, is EAGVTQSPTHLIKTRGQQATLRCSPISGHTSVYWYQQALGLGLQFLLWYDEGEERNRGNFPPRFSGRQFPNYSSELNVNALELEDSALYLCASSKGRREGETQYFGPGTRLLVL.

This clone was observed a handful of times. CDR3 residues: CASRLTTAGNQPQHF. The CDR3 DNA reads TGTGCCAGCAGACTAACGACCGCGGGGAATCAGCCCCAGCATTTT. The chain employs TRBV6-6 and TRBJ1-5; D is unclear. Trimming shortened V by 6 bases and J by 4 bases, and 16 bases separated the two germline ends. The CDR3 is 15 amino acids. Per germline, CDR1 MNHNY and CDR2 SVGAGI (reference sequence).

J is TRBJ1-2 and V is TRBV7-9; no clear D. The CDR3 has 15 amino acids. Germline lookup yields CDR1 SEHNR and CDR2 FQNEAQ (reference sequence). Trimming shortened V by 4 bases and J by 4 bases, and 16 bases separated the two germline ends. CDR3 in DNA: TGTGCCAGCAGCTCTCCACCCTCTACCTTCTATGGCTACACCTTC. It translates to CASSSPPSTFYGYTF.

The sample holds one count of this clone. The chain couples TRBV10-3 to TRBJ2-3; 9 nucleotides line up with TRBD2. Germline lookup yields CDR1 ENHRY and CDR2 SYGVKD. After removal of 5 bases from V and 4 bases from J, the junction contained 7 bases not matched to a gene. The CDR3 is made up of 15 amino acids. CDR3 sequence reads: CAISPAGGQADTQYF. CDR3 nucleotide sequence: TGTGCCATCAGTCCTGCGGGGGGGCAAGCAGATACGCAGTATTTT.

The chain has TRBV24-1 and TRBJ2-4, with TRBD1 matching over 7 bases. Germline CDR1 reads KGHDR; CDR2 reads SFDVKD. This CDR3 has 14 amino acids. J was trimmed by 7 bases and V by 7 bases; bases with no gene match: 9. CDR3 sequence (DNA): TGTGCCACCAGCTCTGGGACAGCCGGGAACATTCAGTACTTC. It encodes CATSSGTAGNIQYF.

The chain uses TRBV19 and TRBJ1-2; TRBD1 aligns across 9 bases. Trimming cost V 6 bases and J 6 bases; bases outside gene matches: 2. CDR3 length equals 12 residues. Germline-derived CDR1 and CDR2 are LNHDA and SQIVND (reference sequence). The CDR3, as DNA: TGTGCCAGTAGATGGACAGGGGATGGCTACACCTTC. Amino acids: CASRWTGDGYTF.

J is TRBJ1-1 and V is TRBV10-3; weak D call: TRBD1 (5 bases). CDR3 length: 16 amino acids. Trimming pared 2 bases from V and 6 bases from J, leaving 19 bases between. The germline gives CDR1 ENHRY, CDR2 SYGVKD. The CDR3 here is CAISEGGAQRRPEAFF. In DNA, the CDR3 is TGTGCCATCAGTGAGGGAGGGGCTCAAAGGCGCCCTGAAGCTTTCTTT.

The gene calls are TRBV3-1 (or the pseudogene TRBV3-2) and TRBJ2-5, with D unresolved. The CDR3 totals 14 residues. CDR1 and CDR2 (germline): LGHDT, YNNKEL (reference sequence). With 4 bases removed from V and 5 bases from J, the gap between germline ends came to 14 bases. CDR3 sequence (DNA): TGTGCCAGCAGCCCCAGGTATGTCAAGGAGACCCAGTACTTC. Translating gives CASSPRYVKETQYF.

This clone was observed once. The rearrangement links TRBV5-1 to TRBJ1-1; D ambiguous. V lost 0 bases, J lost 1 base, and 10 bases lay in between. The CDR3 consists of 15 residues. CDR1 is SGHRS and CDR2 is YFSETQ in the germline V gene. CDR3 coding DNA: TGCGCCAGCAGCTTGGAGATTACAGCGAACACTGAAGCTTTCTTT. Translation gives CASSLEITANTEAFF. Full variable domain (outside the CDR3, taken from reference TRBV5-1 and TRBJ1-1): KAGVTQTPRYLIKTRGQQVTLSCSPISGHRSVSWYQQTPGQGLQFLFEYFSETQRNKGNFPGRFSGRQFSNSRSEMNVSTLELGDSALYLCASSLEITANTEAFFGQGTRLTVV.

The chain recombines TRBV30 with TRBJ2-2; D unresolved. Germline V gene lookup returns CDR1 GTSNPN and CDR2 SVGIG (reference sequence). V was cut by 2 bases and J by 13 bases, with 23 bases left in between. This CDR3 is 15 amino acids long. The CDR3 protein is CAWSPASSSARGLFF. The DNA for the CDR3 is TGTGCCTGGAGTCCAGCAAGTTCGTCCGCGCGCGGGCTGTTTTTT.

This chain connects TRBV2 to TRBJ1-4; D is undetermined. Germline V lookup: CDR1 SNHLY, CDR2 FYNNEI. The V end lost 4 bases, the J end lost 4 bases, and 7 bases lay between the germline ends. There are 13 residues in the CDR3. CDR3 nucleotides: TGTGCCAGCAGTGGTCGTAGTAATGAAAAACTGTTTTTT. Translated, it gives CASSGRSNEKLFF. Full variable domain (outside the CDR3, taken from reference TRBV2 and TRBJ1-4): EPEVTQTPSHQVTQMGQEVILRCVPISNHLYFYWYRQILGQKVEFLVSFYNNEISEKSEIFDDQFSVERPDGSNFTLKIRSTKLEDSAMYFCASSGRSNEKLFFGSGTQLSVL.

The V call is TRBV7-2, the J call TRBJ1-2; no clear D gene. V lost 5 bases and J lost 4, with 11 bases in between. The CDR3 sequence is 13 residues long. In germline, CDR1 is SGHTA, CDR2 FQGNSA. In DNA, the CDR3 is TGTGCCAGCAGCCTAAAGATGAGCTATGGCTACACCTTC. It specifies CASSLKMSYGYTF.

The V call is TRBV7-2, the J call TRBJ1-6; D remains ambiguous. The V gene's germline CDR1 is SGHTA and CDR2 FQGNSA. This CDR3 is built from 11 residues. Deletions cut 3 bases from V and 9 bases from J, with 3 bases between. The CDR3 here is CASSLSSPLHF. CDR3 sequence (DNA): TGTGCCAGCAGCTTGAGTTCACCCCTCCACTTT. Variable domain in full (rest from reference TRBV7-2 and TRBJ1-6): GAGVSQSPSNKVTEKGKDVELRCDPISGHTALYWYRQSLGQGLEFLIYFQGNSAPDKSGLPSDRFSAERTGGSVSTLTIQRTQQEDSAVYLCASSLSSPLHFGNGTRLTVT.

The CDR3 DNA reads TGTGCCAGTAGTCTACGGTCCCGGGACAGGAAGAATGAGCAGTTCTTC. Translation gives CASSLRSRDRKNEQFF. The V and J genes are TRBV19 and TRBJ2-1, with 8 bases that match TRBD1. Germline V gene sequence: CDR1 LNHDA, CDR2 SQIVND (reference sequence). The CDR3 is 16 amino acids. The V and J ends lost 5 bases and 7 bases, in that order; junction bases with no gene match: 13.

The J gene is TRBJ2-7, the V gene TRBV27; 12 bases align to TRBD2. V lost 3 bases and J lost 2; bases outside the gene matches: 5. The CDR3 is 16 amino acids. Germline V gene sequence: CDR1 MNHEY, CDR2 SMNVEV (reference sequence). The CDR3 DNA follows: TGTGCCAGCAGTTTTGGGCCTAGCGGGGGGGCCTACGAGCAGTACTTC. Protein product: CASSFGPSGGAYEQYF.

The rearrangement uses TRBV11-2 and TRBJ2-1; 11 nucleotides line up with TRBD2. The germline V gene has CDR1 SGHAT and CDR2 FQNNGV. V shed 6 bases, J shed 10 bases, and the junction held 8 bases outside the gene matches. The CDR3 consists of 14 residues. CDR3 protein: CASRIAGGPLEQFF. CDR3 nucleotides: TGTGCCAGCAGAATAGCGGGGGGGCCGCTAGAGCAGTTCTTC.

J is TRBJ1-6 and V is TRBV11-2; D perhaps matches TRBD1 (6 bases). This CDR3 comprises 14 residues. V was trimmed by 0 bases and J by 8 bases, leaving 8 bases between them. Germline V CDR1 and CDR2: SGHAT, FQNNGV. The CDR3 here is CASSLEQGYSPLHF. The DNA for the CDR3 is TGTGCCAGCAGCTTAGAACAGGGTTATTCACCCCTCCACTTT.